This T cell receptor (beta chain) was sequenced for a study of beta chain features in type 1 diabetes. As for this clone: Antigen unknown.

The ends were cut back, 6 bases at V and 8 bases at J, with 10 bases in the middle. Per germline, CDR1 SNHLY and CDR2 FYNNEI. This CDR3 has 11 residues. Donors contributed one heparinised blood draw apiece, averaging roughly 100 mL. CD45RO/CCR7/CD25/CD127/CD95/CD27 separated CD4+ naive, central memory, regulatory and stem cell-like memory cells by sorting. TCRB transcripts that were expressed got sequenced, as all of the isolated RNA had been reverse transcribed. Only in-frame clones appear in the TCRdb table, and some are missing; sequencing was by immunoSEQ multiplex PCR. The table lists some 250,000 clones, roughly 10% of them singletons, with about 0.018% in the top ten. Notes on the study in general: Shorter TCRB CDR3s, moderately but significantly so, were found in Type 1 diabetes patients in all four CD4+ subsets. Lower insertion and higher deletion counts appeared at VDJ junctions in type 1 diabetes patients. cDNA-based sequencing might over-represent cells highly expressing TCR.

This sequence joins TRBV2 and TRBJ1-2; D is possibly TRBD1 (5 bases). Sequenced: naive CD4+ T cells from blood. The receptor comes from a young man with type 1 diabetes. Written as DNA, the CDR3 is TGTGCCAGCAGCCGGGGGAACGGCTACACCTTC. Translating gives CASSRGNGYTF.